This T cell receptor beta chain appears in the sequencing data of a study of persistence of HIV-infected CD4 T cells. In its sample, this clone was seen a few times. Its cognate antigen is unknown. Germline CDR1 KGHDR, CDR2 SFDVKD. This CDR3 has 14 residues. The V and J ends lost 9 bases and 6 bases respectively, with 18 bases between them. Study conclusions and caveats: CMV- and Gag-responding cells had lower TCRbeta richness than CD3/CD28-responding cells. Degenerate expanded CDR3beta sequences were enriched among CMV- and Gag-responding cells.

Lysates of CMV-infected fibroblasts at around 9.9 ug/mL stimulated these cells. Sorted nonresponding memory CD4+ T cells were CD40L-negative, CD69-negative, CD45RO-high. These HIV-1-infected adults initiated suppressive ART in chronic infection. The immunoSEQ assay was version 4, run in survey mode. Only in-frame clones appear in the TCRdb table, and some are missing; sequencing was by immunoSEQ multiplex PCR. Of around 28,000 clones listed, roughly 82% are singletons. This chain connects TRBV24-1 to TRBJ2-3, with D possibly being TRBD1 or TRBD2 (6 bases each). The clonotype comes from an adult man with HIV who was CMV-seropositive. The sample in question was CD4+ T cells sorted from PBMCs after approximately 20-hour stimulation, obtained from a patient who received antiretroviral therapy. The chain's CDR3 is CATSLPGAGDTQYF. The CDR3 DNA follows: TGTGCCACCTCCCTCCCGGGGGCCGGGGATACGCAGTATTTT.